The clone carrying this TCR beta chain showed up just a few times. Its target is unknown. Unique molecular identifiers featured in how the TCRbeta library was prepared. MiXCR, applied by TCRdb to the PCR reads, yields one record per CDR3 protein. The table shows 700,000 to 850,000 distinct CDR3 sequences, with about 15% occurring only once. The data belong to a study of T-cell reconstitution after alpha-beta-depleted transplantation in children. General study findings and limits: Reportedly, roughly two months post-transplant, alpha-beta T cells arose from several hundred expanded graft clones.

Sequences were derived from PBMCs, mostly from graft donor cells, sampled 360 days after TCRalphabeta/CD19-depleted stem cell transplant. The receptor was isolated from a male patient younger than 18 who had a stem cell transplant for acute lymphoblastic leukemia, so the T cells may come from the graft donor.

This CDR3 reads CASSLGFAGGELATNEKLFF. The CDR3 coding sequence is TGTGCCAGCAGCTTAGGGTTCGCAGGGGGCGAGTTAGCAACTAATGAAAAACTGTTTTTT. The V gene is TRBV7-9, the J gene TRBJ1-4; 8 positions agree with TRBD1. The CDR3 runs to 20 residues. Germline CDR1 is SEHNR and CDR2 is FQNEAQ (reference sequence). V shed 1 base, J shed 0 bases, and the junction held 13 bases outside the gene matches.